This TCR beta chain derives from a study of shared T cell receptors in the human thymus. The V gene's germline CDR1 is MDHEN and CDR2 SYDVKM. The CDR3 runs 18 residues. Trimming cost V 3 bases and J 0 bases; bases outside gene matches: 13. Assay: immunoSEQ multiplex PCR; the TCRdb copy retains only in-frame clones and omits some. The sample has hundreds of thousands of clones; around 87% are singletons. This clone has a handful of counts. This sample also appeared in a second study, on human thymus T cells.

Sequences were obtained from thymocytes. This chain joins TRBV28 and TRBJ2-7; TRBD2 agrees at 8 bases. The TCR sequence derives from a boy under two years old with a congenital heart defect. This chain's CDR3 is CASSFWAVGGDLSYEQYF. The CDR3 bases are TGTGCCAGCAGTTTCTGGGCTGTCGGGGGGGACCTCTCCTACGAGCAGTACTTC.